These 4 T cell receptor beta chains were all obtained from the same sample, sequenced in a study of TET2 disruption in CD19-targeted CAR T cells. TCRdb keeps only in-frame clones here, not all; method: immunoSEQ multiplex PCR. This sample contains 25,000 or so clones. These receptors' antigens are unknown. Sample treatment: autologous CTL019 cells: CD19 CAR with 4-1BB and CD3 zeta domains. Source: CD8- CAR+ T cells sorted from cultured blood T cells, taken for CD19 CAR T cell therapy. Regarding subset: CD8-negative CAR-positive T cells from the infusion product. The origin of the receptors is a man in his sixties or seventies with chronic lymphocytic leukemia.

About this clone itself: The read comes to an end 3 residues before the CDR3 does, leaving the germline J gene to fill in the end. The chain links TRBV13 to TRBJ2-7; D unclear. This CDR3 has 15 residues. CDR1 is PRHDT and CDR2 is FYEKMQ in the germline V gene (reference sequence). V was shortened by 0 bases and J by 2 bases, with 11 bases between the two germline ends. The CDR3 sequence is CASSLGRAPTYEQYF. Incomplete CDR3 DNA: TGTGCCAGCAGCTTAGGGCGCGCACCTACCTACGAG.

Notes on this clone: Read data end 3 residues before the CDR3 end; the end is taken from the germline J gene. The chain recombines TRBV18 with TRBJ1-1; 8 bases match TRBD1. The trim removed 0 bases at V and 5 bases at J, leaving 5 bases unmatched. The germline V gene encodes CDR1 KGHSH and CDR2 LQKENI. This CDR3 contains 15 residues. The sequenced CDR3 bases are TGTGCCAGCTCACCACCGGACAGGGTGGGTACTGAA. Translating it yields CASSPPDRVGTE. The full-length CDR3 reads as CASSPPDRVGTEAFF.

Regarding this clone: The CDR3 end falls 3 residues outside the read, so it is completed with the germline J gene. V and J are TRBV4-1 and TRBJ1-1; 10 bases match TRBD1. Trimming took 5 bases from V and 4 from J; bases not matched to a gene: 7. This CDR3 has 15 residues. Germline V lookup: CDR1 MGHRA, CDR2 YSYEKL. CDR3 sequence reads: CASSLRQGASTEAFF. The CDR3 DNA, read in part, is TGCGCCAGCAGCTTACGACAGGGGGCGAGCACTGAA.

As for this clone: The CDR3 end falls 3 residues outside the read, so it is completed with the germline J gene. This rearrangement joins TRBV13 to TRBJ1-2; TRBD1 aligns across 10 bases. This CDR3 comprises 15 residues. Germline values: CDR1 PRHDT, CDR2 FYEKMQ (reference sequence). The CDR3 region is CASTNSRQGAYDYTF. The covered CDR3 bases are TGTGCCAGCACCAACTCCCGACAGGGGGCCTACGAC.